This T cell receptor beta chain is from a study of blood T cell repertoires in COVID-19. Trimming took off 6 bases at V and 3 bases at J, with 22 bases between the two ends. Germline V gene data show CDR1 as SNHLY and CDR2 as FYNNEI. The CDR3 has 17 residues. In the original analysis: How many nucleated cells were present was estimated from reference gene primer amplification. Assay: immunoSEQ multiplex PCR; the TCRdb copy retains only in-frame clones and omits some. V, J and clone size were drawn from that table, and D and trimming were deduced from the DNA. The sample carries approximately 250,000 clones, around 82% recorded once.

The sample was peripheral blood. This sequence joins TRBV2 and TRBJ2-3; D not certain. The receptor comes from a human donor in a cohort sampled during active COVID-19. In DNA, the CDR3 is TGTGCCAGCAGATCCGCACTTATCATCGATTGGACAGATACGCAGTATTTT. Its protein product is CASRSALIIDWTDTQYF.